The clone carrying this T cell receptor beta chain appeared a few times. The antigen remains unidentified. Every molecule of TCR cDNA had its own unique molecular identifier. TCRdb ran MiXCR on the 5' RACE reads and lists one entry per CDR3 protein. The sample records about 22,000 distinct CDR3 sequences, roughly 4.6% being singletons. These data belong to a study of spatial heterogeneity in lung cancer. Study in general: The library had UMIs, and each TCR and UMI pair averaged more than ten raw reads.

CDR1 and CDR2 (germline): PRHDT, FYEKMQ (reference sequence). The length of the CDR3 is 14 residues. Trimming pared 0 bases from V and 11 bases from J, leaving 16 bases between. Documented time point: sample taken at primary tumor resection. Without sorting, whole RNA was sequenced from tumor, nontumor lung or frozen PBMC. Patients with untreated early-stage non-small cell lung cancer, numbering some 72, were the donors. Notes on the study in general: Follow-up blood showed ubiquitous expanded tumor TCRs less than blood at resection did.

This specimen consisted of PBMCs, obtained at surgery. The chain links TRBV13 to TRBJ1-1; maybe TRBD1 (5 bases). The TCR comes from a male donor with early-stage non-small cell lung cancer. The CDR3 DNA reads TGTGCCAGCAGCTTAGGAGGGGCAACACTGAATGCTTTCTTT. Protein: CASSLGGATLNAFF.